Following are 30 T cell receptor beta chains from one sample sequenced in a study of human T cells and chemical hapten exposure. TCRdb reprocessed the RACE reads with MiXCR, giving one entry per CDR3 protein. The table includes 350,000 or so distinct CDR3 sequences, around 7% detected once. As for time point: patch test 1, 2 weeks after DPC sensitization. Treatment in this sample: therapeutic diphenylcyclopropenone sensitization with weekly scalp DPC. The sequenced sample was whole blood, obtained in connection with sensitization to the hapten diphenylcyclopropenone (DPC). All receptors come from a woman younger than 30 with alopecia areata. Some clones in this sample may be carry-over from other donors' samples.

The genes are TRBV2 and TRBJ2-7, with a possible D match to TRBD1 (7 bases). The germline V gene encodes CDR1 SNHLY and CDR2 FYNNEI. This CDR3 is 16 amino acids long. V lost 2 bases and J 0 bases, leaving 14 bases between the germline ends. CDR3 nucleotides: TGTGCCAGCAGTGAACAGGGGGGCGGGAACTCCTACGAGCAGTACTTC. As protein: CASSEQGGGNSYEQYF.

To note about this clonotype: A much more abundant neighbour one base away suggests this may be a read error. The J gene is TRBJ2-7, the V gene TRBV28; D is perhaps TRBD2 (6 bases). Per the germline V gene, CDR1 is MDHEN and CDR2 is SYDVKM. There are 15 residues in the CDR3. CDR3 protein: CASIGAAVGTYEQHF. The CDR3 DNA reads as TGTGCCAGCATCGGGGCGGCCGTTGGGACTTACGAGCAGCACTTC.

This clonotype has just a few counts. In DNA, the CDR3 is TGTGCCAGCTCACCACCGCTCGGCGGGGCCAACGTCCTGACTTTC. Translating it yields CASSPPLGGANVLTF. The chain is built from TRBV18 and TRBJ2-6; no firm D call. V gave up 0 bases and J gave up 4 bases, with 7 bases separating them. Germline V gives CDR1 KGHSH, CDR2 LQKENI. The CDR3 extends over 15 amino acids.

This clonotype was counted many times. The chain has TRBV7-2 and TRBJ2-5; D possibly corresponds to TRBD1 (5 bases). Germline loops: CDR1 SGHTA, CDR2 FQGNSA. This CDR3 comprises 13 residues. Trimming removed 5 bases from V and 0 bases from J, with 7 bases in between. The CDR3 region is CASSDSNQETQYF. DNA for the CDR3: TGTGCCAGCAGCGACAGCAACCAAGAGACCCAGTACTTC.

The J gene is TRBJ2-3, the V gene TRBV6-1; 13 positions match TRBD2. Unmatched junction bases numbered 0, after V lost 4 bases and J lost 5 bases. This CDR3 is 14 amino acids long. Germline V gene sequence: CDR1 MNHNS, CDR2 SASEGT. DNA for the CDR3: TGTGCCAGCAGTGGGACTAGCGGGGGAGATACGCAGTATTTT. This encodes CASSGTSGGDTQYF.

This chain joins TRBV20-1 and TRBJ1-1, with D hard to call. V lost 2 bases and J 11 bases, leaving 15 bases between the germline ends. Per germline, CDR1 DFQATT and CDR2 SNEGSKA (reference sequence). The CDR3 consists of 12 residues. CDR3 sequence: CSARRTGTEAFF. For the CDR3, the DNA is TGCAGTGCTAGAAGGACGGGCACGGAGGCTTTCTTT.

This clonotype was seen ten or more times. The CDR3 DNA follows: TGTGCCAGCAAGCCGGACAGTCATAGCAATCAGCCCCAGCATTTT. Amino acid sequence: CASKPDSHSNQPQHF. J is TRBJ1-5 and V is TRBV2; D is perhaps TRBD1 (6 bases). From germline, CDR1 is SNHLY and CDR2 FYNNEI. The CDR3 sequence is 15 residues long. V was trimmed by 7 bases and J by 0 bases, leaving 13 bases between them. The whole variable domain, filled in from reference TRBV2 and TRBJ1-5, reads EPEVTQTPSHQVTQMGQEVILRCVPISNHLYFYWYRQILGQKVEFLVSFYNNEISEKSEIFDDQFSVERPDGSNFTLKIRSTKLEDSAMYFCASKPDSHSNQPQHFGDGTRLSIL.

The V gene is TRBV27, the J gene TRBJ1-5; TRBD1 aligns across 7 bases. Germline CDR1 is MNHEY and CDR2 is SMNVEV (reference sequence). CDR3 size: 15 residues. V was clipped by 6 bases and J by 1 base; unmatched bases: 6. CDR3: CASRQDRASNQPQHF. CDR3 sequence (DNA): TGTGCCAGCAGACAAGACAGGGCGAGCAATCAGCCCCAGCATTTT.

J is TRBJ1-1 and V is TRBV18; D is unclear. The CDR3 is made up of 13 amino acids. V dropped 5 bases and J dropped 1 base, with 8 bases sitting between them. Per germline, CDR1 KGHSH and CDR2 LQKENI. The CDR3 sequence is CASSELENTEAFF. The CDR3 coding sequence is TGTGCCAGCTCAGAACTGGAGAACACTGAAGCTTTCTTT. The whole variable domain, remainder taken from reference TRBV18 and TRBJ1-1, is NAGVMQNPRHLVRRRGQEARLRCSPMKGHSHVYWYRQLPEEGLKFMVYLQKENIIDESGMPKERFSAEFPKEGPSILRIQQVVRGDSAAYFCASSELENTEAFFGQGTRLTVV.

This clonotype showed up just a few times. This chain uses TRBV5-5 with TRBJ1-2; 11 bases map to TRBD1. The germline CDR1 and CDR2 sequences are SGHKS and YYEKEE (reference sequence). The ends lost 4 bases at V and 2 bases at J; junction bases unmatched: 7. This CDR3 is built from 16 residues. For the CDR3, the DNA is TGTGCCAGCAGCGTGATCGGGACAGGGGGAAACTATGGCTACACCTTC. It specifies CASSVIGTGGNYGYTF.

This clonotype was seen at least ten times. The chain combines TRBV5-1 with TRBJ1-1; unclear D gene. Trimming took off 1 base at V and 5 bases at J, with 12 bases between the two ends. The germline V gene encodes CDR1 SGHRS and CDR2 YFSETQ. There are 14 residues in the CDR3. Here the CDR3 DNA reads TGCGCCAGCAGCTTGCAAGGACTCGGGACTGAAGCTTTCTTT. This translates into CASSLQGLGTEAFF.

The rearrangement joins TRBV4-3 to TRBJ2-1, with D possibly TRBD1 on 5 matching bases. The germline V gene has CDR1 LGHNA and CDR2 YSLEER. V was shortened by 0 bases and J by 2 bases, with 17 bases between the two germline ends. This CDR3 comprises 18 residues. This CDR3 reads CASSQDEAAGRPYNEQFF. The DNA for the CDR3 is TGCGCCAGCAGCCAAGATGAGGCGGCAGGGCGCCCCTACAATGAGCAGTTCTTC.

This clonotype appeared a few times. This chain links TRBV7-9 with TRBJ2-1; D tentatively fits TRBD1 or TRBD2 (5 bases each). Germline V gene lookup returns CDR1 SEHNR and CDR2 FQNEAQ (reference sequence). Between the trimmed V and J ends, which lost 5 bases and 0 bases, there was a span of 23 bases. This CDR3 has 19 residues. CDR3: CASSPNDYSRQNSYNEQFF. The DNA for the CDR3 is TGTGCCAGCAGCCCAAATGACTACTCCCGACAGAACTCCTACAATGAGCAGTTCTTC.

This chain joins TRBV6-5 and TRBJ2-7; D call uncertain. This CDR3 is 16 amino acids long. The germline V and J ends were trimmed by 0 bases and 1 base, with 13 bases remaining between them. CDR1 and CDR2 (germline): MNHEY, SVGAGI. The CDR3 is CASSYSKGRLSYEQYF. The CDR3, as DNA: TGTGCCAGCAGTTACTCGAAGGGCAGGTTATCCTACGAGCAGTACTTC.

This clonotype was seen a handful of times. The CDR3 nucleotides are TGCGCCAGCAGCCAAGGTTCCCGTGTTTCAGAGACCCAGTACTTC. Its protein is CASSQGSRVSETQYF. The V and J genes are TRBV4-1 and TRBJ2-5; D unclear. V was shortened by 1 base and J by 4 bases, with 13 bases between the two germline ends. This CDR3 comprises 15 residues. CDR1 and CDR2 (germline): MGHRA, YSYEKL.

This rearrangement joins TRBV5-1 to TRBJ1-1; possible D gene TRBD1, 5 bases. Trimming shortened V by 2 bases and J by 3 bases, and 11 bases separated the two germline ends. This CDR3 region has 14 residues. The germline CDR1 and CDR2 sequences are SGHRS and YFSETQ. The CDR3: CASSFTGYYTEAFF. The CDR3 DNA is TGCGCCAGCAGCTTCACAGGCTATTACACTGAAGCTTTCTTT.

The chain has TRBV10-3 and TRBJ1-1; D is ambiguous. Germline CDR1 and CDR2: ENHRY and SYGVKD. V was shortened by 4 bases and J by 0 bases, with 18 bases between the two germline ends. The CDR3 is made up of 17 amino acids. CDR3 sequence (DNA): TGTGCCATCAGTGTCTCTCTAGGGATTCTTATGAACACTGAAGCTTTCTTT. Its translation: CAISVSLGILMNTEAFF.

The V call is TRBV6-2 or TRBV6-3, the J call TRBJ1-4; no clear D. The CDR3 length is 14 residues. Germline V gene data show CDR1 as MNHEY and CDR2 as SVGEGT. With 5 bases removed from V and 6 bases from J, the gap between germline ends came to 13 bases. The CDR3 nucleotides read TGTGCCAGCAGTCCCGGGAACCGAGATGAAAAACTGTTTTTT. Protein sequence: CASSPGNRDEKLFF.

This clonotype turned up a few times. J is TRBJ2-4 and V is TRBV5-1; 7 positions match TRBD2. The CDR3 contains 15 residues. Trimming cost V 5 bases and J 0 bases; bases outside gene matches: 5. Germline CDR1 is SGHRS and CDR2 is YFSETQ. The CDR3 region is CASRWDYLAKNIQYF. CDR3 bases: TGCGCCAGCAGATGGGACTACCTAGCCAAAAACATTCAGTACTTC. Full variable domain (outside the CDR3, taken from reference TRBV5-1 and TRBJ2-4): KAGVTQTPRYLIKTRGQQVTLSCSPISGHRSVSWYQQTPGQGLQFLFEYFSETQRNKGNFPGRFSGRQFSNSRSEMNVSTLELGDSALYLCASRWDYLAKNIQYFGAGTRLSVL.

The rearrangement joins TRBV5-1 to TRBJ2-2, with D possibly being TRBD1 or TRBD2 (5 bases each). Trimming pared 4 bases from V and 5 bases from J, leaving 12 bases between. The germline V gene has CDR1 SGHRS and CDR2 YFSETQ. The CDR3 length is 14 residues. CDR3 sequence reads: CASSRDGETGELFF. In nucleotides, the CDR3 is TGCGCCAGCAGCCGGGACGGAGAAACCGGGGAGCTGTTTTTT.

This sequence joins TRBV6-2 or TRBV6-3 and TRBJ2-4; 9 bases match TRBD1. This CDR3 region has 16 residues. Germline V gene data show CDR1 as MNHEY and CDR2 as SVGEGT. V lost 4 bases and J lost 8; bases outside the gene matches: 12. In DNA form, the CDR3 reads TGTGCCAGCAGTTCCCCCCCGGGACAGGGTAAAGACATTCAGTACTTC. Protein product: CASSSPPGQGKDIQYF.

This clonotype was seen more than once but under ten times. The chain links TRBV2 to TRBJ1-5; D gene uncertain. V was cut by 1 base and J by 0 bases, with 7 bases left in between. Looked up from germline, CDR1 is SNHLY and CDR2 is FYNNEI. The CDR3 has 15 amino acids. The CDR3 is CASSEEDGSNQPQHF. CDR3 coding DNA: TGTGCCAGCAGTGAAGAGGACGGTAGCAATCAGCCCCAGCATTTT.

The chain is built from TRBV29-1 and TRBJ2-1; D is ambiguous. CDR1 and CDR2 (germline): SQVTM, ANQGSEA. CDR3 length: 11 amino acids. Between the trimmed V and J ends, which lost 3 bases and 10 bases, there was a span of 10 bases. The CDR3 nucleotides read TGCAGCGTTGAGGCGTGGGGAGAGCAGTTCTTC. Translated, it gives CSVEAWGEQFF.

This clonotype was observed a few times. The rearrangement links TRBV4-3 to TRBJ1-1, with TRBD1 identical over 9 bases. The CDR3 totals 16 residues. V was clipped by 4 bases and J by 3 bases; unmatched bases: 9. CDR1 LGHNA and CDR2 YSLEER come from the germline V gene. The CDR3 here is CASSPGTGSRHTEAFF. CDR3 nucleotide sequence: TGCGCCAGCAGCCCCGGGACAGGGAGTAGGCACACTGAAGCTTTCTTT.

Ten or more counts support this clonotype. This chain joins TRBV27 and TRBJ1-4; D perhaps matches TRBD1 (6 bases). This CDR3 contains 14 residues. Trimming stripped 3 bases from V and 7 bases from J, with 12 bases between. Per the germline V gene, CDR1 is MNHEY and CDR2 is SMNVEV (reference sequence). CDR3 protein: CASSFWAGAEKLFF. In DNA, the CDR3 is TGTGCCAGCAGTTTCTGGGCAGGGGCTGAAAAACTGTTTTTT.

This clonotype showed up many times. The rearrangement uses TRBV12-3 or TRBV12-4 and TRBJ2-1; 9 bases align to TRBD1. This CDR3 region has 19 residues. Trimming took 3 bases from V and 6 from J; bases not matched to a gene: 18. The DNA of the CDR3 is TGTGCCAGCAGTTTGGACTCAAGGTTCTGGGACAGGGCAAGCAATGAGCAGTTCTTC. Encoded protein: CASSLDSRFWDRASNEQFF.

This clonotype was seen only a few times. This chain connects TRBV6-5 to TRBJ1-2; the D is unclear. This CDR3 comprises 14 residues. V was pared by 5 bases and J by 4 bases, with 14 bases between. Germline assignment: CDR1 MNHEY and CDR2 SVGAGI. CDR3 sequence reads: CASSLRLDSYGYTF. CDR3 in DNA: TGTGCCAGCAGTCTCCGACTAGATTCCTATGGCTACACCTTC.

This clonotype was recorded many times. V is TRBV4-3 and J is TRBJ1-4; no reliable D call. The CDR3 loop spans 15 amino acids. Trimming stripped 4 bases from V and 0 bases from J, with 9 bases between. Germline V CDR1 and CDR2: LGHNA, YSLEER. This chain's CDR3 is CASSRILATNEKLFF. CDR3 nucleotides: TGCGCCAGCAGCCGAATACTTGCAACTAATGAAAAACTGTTTTTT.

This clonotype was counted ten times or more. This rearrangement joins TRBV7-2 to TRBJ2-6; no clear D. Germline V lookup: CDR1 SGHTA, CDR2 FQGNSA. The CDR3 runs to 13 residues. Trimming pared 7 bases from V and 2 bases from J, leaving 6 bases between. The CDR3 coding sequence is TGTGCCAGCAAGTTGGCTGGGGCCAACGTCCTGACTTTC. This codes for CASKLAGANVLTF.

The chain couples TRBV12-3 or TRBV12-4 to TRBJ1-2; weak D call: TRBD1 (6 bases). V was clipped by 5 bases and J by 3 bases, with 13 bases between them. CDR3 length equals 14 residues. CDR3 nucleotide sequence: TGTGCCAGCAGTATAGACAGGAAGGACTATGGCTACACCTTC. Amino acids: CASSIDRKDYGYTF.